The next 23 T cell receptor beta chains were all read from a single sample in a study of blood T cell repertoires in COVID-19. Assay used: immunoSEQ multiplex PCR; TCRdb lists only in-frame clones, some missing. The data hold about 230,000 clones, with under 90% observed a single time. The sequencing sample was made of PBMCs or T cells enriched from blood (not recorded which). All receptors derive from a man younger than 35 who had recovered from COVID-19.

This clone appeared a single time. This chain connects TRBV18 to TRBJ1-4, with a tentative D call TRBD1 (5 bases). Germline V gene data show CDR1 as KGHSH and CDR2 as LQKENI. The V end was cut by 2 bases, the J end by 0 bases, with 13 bases between. CDR3 length equals 17 residues. CDR3 loop: CASSPFAGDATNEKLFF. CDR3 bases: TGTGCCAGCTCACCATTTGCGGGGGATGCAACTAATGAAAAACTGTTTTTT.

CDR3 coding DNA: TGTGCCAGCAGCCCGAGTCGCCTCCCCTCGGTCACTGAAGCTTTCTTT. This encodes CASSPSRLPSVTEAFF. This chain joins TRBV3-1 (or the pseudogene TRBV3-2) and TRBJ1-1; D is ambiguous. V lost 4 bases and J 4 bases, leaving 19 bases between the germline ends. The CDR3 consists of 16 residues. Germline V lookup: CDR1 LGHDT, CDR2 YNNKEL (reference sequence).

The genes are TRBV3-1 (or the pseudogene TRBV3-2) and TRBJ2-7, with TRBD2 identical over 12 bases. This CDR3 is built from 19 residues. The germline gives CDR1 LGHDT, CDR2 YNNKEL (reference sequence). After removal of 1 base from V and 0 bases from J, the junction contained 10 bases not matched to a gene. The CDR3 here is CASSQAAASGRVFSYEQYF. The CDR3 DNA is TGTGCCAGCAGCCAAGCTGCGGCTAGCGGGAGGGTTTTCTCCTACGAGCAGTACTTC.

The chain combines TRBV9 with TRBJ2-1; 11 nucleotides align to TRBD2. The germline V gene has CDR1 SGDLS and CDR2 YYNGEE. Unmatched junction bases numbered 6, after V lost 3 bases and J lost 4 bases. This CDR3 comprises 16 residues. Here the CDR3 reads CASSASGTSGYNEQFF. In nucleotides, the CDR3 is TGTGCCAGCAGCGCATCCGGGACTAGCGGTTACAATGAGCAGTTCTTC.

The V gene is TRBV4-1, the J gene TRBJ2-2; 7 nucleotides align to TRBD1. Germline values: CDR1 MGHRA, CDR2 YSYEKL. The J segment lost 4 bases and the V segment lost 0 bases, leaving 5 bases of the junction unmatched. This CDR3 contains 16 residues. CDR3 loop: CASSQEGGRPTGELFF. CDR3 nucleotide sequence: TGCGCCAGCAGCCAAGAAGGGGGCCGACCCACCGGGGAGCTGTTTTTT.

The V gene is TRBV18, the J gene TRBJ2-1, with TRBD2 matching over 8 bases. Trimming cost V 3 bases and J 2 bases; bases outside gene matches: 6. From germline, CDR1 is KGHSH and CDR2 LQKENI. This CDR3 has 16 residues. This CDR3 is CASSPSAGAPYNEQFF. CDR3 DNA: TGTGCCAGCTCACCGTCAGCGGGAGCCCCCTACAATGAGCAGTTCTTC.

J is TRBJ2-7 and V is TRBV11-2; 8 bases match TRBD2. V dropped 5 bases and J dropped 3; count of bases not matched to a gene: 6. CDR1 is SGHAT and CDR2 is FQNNGV in the germline V gene. The CDR3 consists of 14 residues. The CDR3 sequence is CASSLGLGGYEQYF. DNA for the CDR3: TGTGCCAGCAGCCTGGGACTAGGAGGCTACGAGCAGTACTTC.

In its sample, this clone was seen once. The J gene is TRBJ1-3, the V gene TRBV28; D gene uncertain. CDR1 is MDHEN and CDR2 is SYDVKM in the germline V gene. Between the trimmed V and J ends, which lost 9 bases and 0 bases, there was a span of 9 bases. The CDR3 spans 13 residues. The CDR3 reads CASEAYSGNTIYF. In DNA, the CDR3 is TGTGCCAGTGAGGCCTACTCTGGAAACACCATATATTTT.

V is TRBV27 and J is TRBJ2-7; maybe TRBD1 (9 bases). CDR1 and CDR2 (germline): MNHEY, SMNVEV (reference sequence). Trimming cost V 8 bases and J 4 bases, with 24 bases left between them. The CDR3 runs 16 residues. The CDR3 loop is CASAGGEQGAGYEQYF. The CDR3 nucleotides are TGTGCCAGCGCCGGGGGGGAACAGGGGGCAGGTTACGAGCAGTACTTC.

The V gene is TRBV27, the J gene TRBJ2-7, with D possibly TRBD1 on 5 matching bases. V dropped 2 bases and J dropped 0 bases, with 8 bases sitting between them. The CDR3 loop spans 14 amino acids. Germline V CDR1 and CDR2: MNHEY, SMNVEV (reference sequence). CDR3 coding DNA: TGTGCCAGCAGTTTAACAGGTCCCTCCTACGAGCAGTACTTC. Translation gives CASSLTGPSYEQYF.

This chain links TRBV18 with TRBJ1-5; D is unresolved. Trimming took off 5 bases at V and 4 bases at J, with 15 bases between the two ends. Germline CDR1 and CDR2: KGHSH and LQKENI. The CDR3 extends over 15 amino acids. The CDR3 coding sequence is TGTGCCAGCTCAACCCGTGCAGCGAGAAATCAGCCCCAGCATTTT. Translated: CASSTRAARNQPQHF.

This chain uses TRBV27 with TRBJ1-1; D is unresolved. The germline V and J ends were trimmed by 6 bases and 3 bases, with 20 bases remaining between them. The CDR3 is 16 amino acids. Germline lookup yields CDR1 MNHEY and CDR2 SMNVEV (reference sequence). The CDR3 region is CASSPGPSHGDTEAFF. CDR3 coding DNA: TGTGCCAGCAGCCCCGGTCCCTCTCACGGGGACACTGAAGCTTTCTTT.

This clone was recorded at least ten times. The chain uses TRBV5-1 and TRBJ1-2, with a weak D call TRBD1 (5 bases). Germline V gene data show CDR1 as SGHRS and CDR2 as YFSETQ. The CDR3 spans 14 residues. Trimming removed 4 bases from V and 7 bases from J, with 17 bases in between. The CDR3 loop reads CASSVDSAGSGYTF. CDR3 sequence (DNA): TGCGCCAGCAGCGTGGACTCGGCAGGGTCTGGCTACACCTTC.

This chain uses TRBV15 with TRBJ1-4; TRBD1 agrees at 7 bases. Trimming removed 3 bases from V and 6 bases from J; junction bases left unmatched: 4. Germline V lookup: CDR1 LNHNV, CDR2 YYDKDF (reference sequence). The CDR3 has 14 amino acids. CDR3 sequence reads: CATSRTGSDEKLFF. CDR3 nucleotide sequence: TGTGCCACCAGCAGGACAGGGTCCGATGAAAAACTGTTTTTT.

The rearrangement links TRBV5-6 to TRBJ2-5; D perhaps matches TRBD2 (5 bases). The CDR3 sequence is 14 residues long. Trimming pared 2 bases from V and 5 bases from J, leaving 13 bases between. Germline CDR1 and CDR2: SGHDT and YYEEEE. The CDR3 is CASSFDPRGETQYF. The CDR3, as DNA: TGTGCCAGCAGCTTCGACCCTCGAGGGGAGACCCAGTACTTC.

The chain employs TRBV27 and TRBJ2-1; tentatively, D is TRBD1 (5 bases). Trimming stripped 6 bases from V and 2 bases from J, with 11 bases between. The CDR3 has 14 amino acids. Germline CDR1 reads MNHEY; CDR2 reads SMNVEV (reference sequence). CDR3 in DNA: TGTGCCAGCAGCCCCATGGGGCCCTACAATGAGCAGTTCTTC. Translation gives CASSPMGPYNEQFF.

The chain has TRBV27 and TRBJ2-1; 8 bases line up with TRBD2. Trimming removed 5 bases from V and 10 bases from J; junction bases left unmatched: 7. Looked up from germline, CDR1 is MNHEY and CDR2 is SMNVEV (reference sequence). The CDR3 covers 13 residues. CDR3 nucleotide sequence: TGTGCCAGCAGTCGGGGGGGGCCAGGGGAGCAGTTCTTC. Translated: CASSRGGPGEQFF.

J is TRBJ1-1 and V is TRBV5-1; no firm D call. This CDR3 is 13 amino acids long. Germline CDR1 and CDR2: SGHRS and YFSETQ. V lost 4 bases and J 7 bases, leaving 14 bases between the germline ends. In nucleotides, the CDR3 is TGCGCCAGCAGCCCGGGGAGAGGGTTTGAAGCTTTCTTT. It codes for CASSPGRGFEAFF.

This sequence joins TRBV11-3 and TRBJ1-3, with 8 positions matching TRBD1. CDR1 is SGHNT and CDR2 is YENEEA in the germline V gene. Unmatched junction bases numbered 9, after V lost 6 bases and J lost 2 bases. The CDR3 totals 16 residues. The CDR3 coding sequence is TGTGCCAGCAGGCAACAGGGGGAGTTGACTGGAAACACCATATATTTT. Translation gives CASRQQGELTGNTIYF.

This chain uses TRBV28 with TRBJ2-1, with 7 nucleotides matching TRBD1. The V segment lost 7 bases and the J segment 0 bases; nucleotides outside the gene matches: 15. This CDR3 spans 18 amino acids. Germline lookup yields CDR1 MDHEN and CDR2 SYDVKM. The CDR3, as DNA: TGTGCCAGCATAACAGGGGCCTCCTCATATAGCTCCTACAATGAGCAGTTCTTC. It is translated as CASITGASSYSSYNEQFF.

On this clone itself: Other DNA variants within this sample encode the same CDR3. The chain links TRBV19 to TRBJ1-1; no clear D gene. The CDR3 length is 12 residues. The germline CDR1 and CDR2 sequences are LNHDA and SQIVND (reference sequence). V lost 6 bases, J lost 2 bases, and 7 bases lay in between. The CDR3 is CASRPGNTEAFF. DNA of the CDR3: TGTGCCAGTAGACCGGGAAACACTGAAGCTTTCTTT.

The V call is TRBV7-8, the J call TRBJ1-5; D uncertain. Germline V gene lookup returns CDR1 SGHVS and CDR2 FQNEAQ. V was clipped by 1 base and J by 5 bases, with 12 bases between them. This CDR3 spans 15 amino acids. This CDR3 is CASSLVAGRDQPQHF. The DNA of the CDR3 is TGTGCCAGCAGCTTAGTGGCCGGGAGGGATCAGCCCCAGCATTTT. The whole variable domain, filled in from reference TRBV7-8 and TRBJ1-5, reads GAGVSQSPRYKVAKRGQDVALRCDPISGHVSLFWYQQALGQGPEFLTYFQNEAQLDKSGLPSDRFFAERPEGSVSTLKIQRTQQEDSAVYLCASSLVAGRDQPQHFGDGTRLSIL.

V and J are TRBV6-1 and TRBJ1-2; TRBD1 aligns across 7 bases. This CDR3 is built from 15 residues. Germline CDR1 and CDR2: MNHNS and SASEGT. V was pared by 0 bases and J by 5 bases, with 6 bases of the junction left unmatched. The CDR3 region has the DNA TGTGCCAGCAGTGAAGCGGCAGGGGGTTGGTATGGCTACACCTTC. Translating gives CASSEAAGGWYGYTF.